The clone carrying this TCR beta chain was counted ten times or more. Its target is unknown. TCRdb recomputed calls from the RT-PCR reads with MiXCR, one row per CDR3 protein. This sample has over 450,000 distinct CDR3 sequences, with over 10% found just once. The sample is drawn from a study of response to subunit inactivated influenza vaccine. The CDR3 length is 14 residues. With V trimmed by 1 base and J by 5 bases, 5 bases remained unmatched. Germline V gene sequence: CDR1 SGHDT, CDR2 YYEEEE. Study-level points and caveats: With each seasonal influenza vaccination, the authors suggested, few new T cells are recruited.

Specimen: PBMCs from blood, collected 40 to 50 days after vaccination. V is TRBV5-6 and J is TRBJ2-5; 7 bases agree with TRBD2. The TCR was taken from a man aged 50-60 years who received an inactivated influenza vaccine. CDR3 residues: CASSLYGGSETQYF. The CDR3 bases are TGTGCCAGCAGCTTGTACGGGGGGAGTGAGACCCAGTACTTC.